A single sample gave rise to the 4 T cell receptor beta chains below, sequenced in a study of OX40 agonist ivuxolimab in advanced cancers. The assay was immunoSEQ multiplex PCR, and TCRdb's table has in-frame clones only and misses some. This table has 13,000 to 15,000 clones, 80% appearing once. Sequencing used CD4+ or CD8+ T cells sorted from blood, obtained in a trial of the OX40 agonist ivuxolimab. The receptors derive from an adult with an advanced solid tumor such as melanoma, head and neck, liver or kidney cancer.

The J gene is TRBJ2-1, the V gene TRBV30, with a possible D match to TRBD2 (5 bases). This CDR3 comprises 12 residues. Germline V CDR1 and CDR2: GTSNPN, SVGIG (reference sequence). The ends were cut back, 3 bases at V and 2 bases at J, with 5 bases in the middle. This CDR3 reads CAWSGTYNEQFF. Written as DNA, the CDR3 is TGTGCCTGGAGCGGGACCTACAATGAGCAGTTCTTC.

The chain uses TRBV29-1 and TRBJ2-5, with TRBD2 identical over 9 bases. Germline assignment: CDR1 SQVTM and CDR2 ANQGSEA. The CDR3 runs 14 residues. Trimming took 6 bases from V and 5 from J; bases not matched to a gene: 10. CDR3 amino acids: CSVGSLAGRETQYF. DNA of the CDR3: TGCAGCGTAGGATCTCTAGCGGGACGGGAGACCCAGTACTTC.

This rearrangement joins TRBV6-6 to TRBJ2-7; maybe TRBD1 (6 bases). The germline V and J ends were trimmed by 4 bases and 7 bases, with 14 bases remaining between them. This CDR3 comprises 13 residues. From germline, CDR1 is MNHNY and CDR2 SVGAGI (reference sequence). Here the CDR3 reads CASSFGRGGEQYF. In DNA form, the CDR3 reads TGTGCCAGCAGTTTCGGCAGGGGTGGGGAGCAGTACTTC.

The rearrangement links TRBV7-9 to TRBJ2-7; maybe TRBD1 (6 bases). This CDR3 has 16 amino acids. The germline CDR1 and CDR2 sequences are SEHNR and FQNEAQ (reference sequence). With 3 bases removed from V and 5 bases from J, the gap between germline ends came to 20 bases. CDR3 DNA: TGTGCCAGCAGCTTGAAGGGGAAGGGACAAACCCACGAGCAGTACTTC. Encoded protein: CASSLKGKGQTHEQYF.